This T cell receptor (beta chain) comes out of a study of T cell responses to AZD1222 COVID-19 vaccine. Data came from immunoSEQ multiplex PCR; TCRdb stores just in-frame clones and leaves some out. The sample lists over 100,000 clones; about 80% were seen once. Trimming took 0 bases from V and 4 from J, leaving 11 bases between them. This CDR3 comprises 15 residues. Germline CDR1 SGHRS, CDR2 YFSETQ. This TCR derives from an adult in good health. This chain joins TRBV5-1 and TRBJ2-1; D is uncertain. Specimen: peripheral blood, collected on day 0 of AZD1222 vaccination. The CDR3 here is CASSLGTERYNEQFF. CDR3 DNA: TGCGCCAGCAGCTTGGGAACGGAGAGATACAATGAGCAGTTCTTC.